The 27 T cell receptor beta chains below all came from one sample that was sequenced in a study of blood T cells in healthy people across ages. A second PCR of 7 to 11 cycles used a sample-barcoded 5' primer and a J-beta primer mix. TCRdb recomputed calls from the 5' RACE reads with MiXCR, one row per CDR3 protein. The sample yields 650,000 or so distinct CDR3 sequences, more than 45% seen once. Specimen: blood. Source of these receptors: a woman at least 80 years old in good health.

The gene calls are TRBV4-1 and TRBJ2-3, with 8 bases fitting TRBD1. CDR1 and CDR2 from the germline V gene are MGHRA and YSYEKL. V lost 2 bases and J lost 3; bases outside the gene matches: 7. The CDR3 covers 16 residues. As DNA, the CDR3 is TGCGCCAGCAGCCAAACGCAGACAGGGGTAACAGATACGCAGTATTTT. This encodes CASSQTQTGVTDTQYF.

This clonotype has only one observation. The V gene is TRBV7-2, the J gene TRBJ2-1; D may match TRBD1 or TRBD2 (6 bases each). The J call could be wrong; TRBJ2-7 is a better fit for the DNA end. This CDR3 has 20 residues. CDR1 is SGHTA and CDR2 is FQGNSA in the germline V gene. The CDR3 loop is CASSLSEHLGGLRVYNEQYF. The CDR3 DNA sequence: TGTGCCAGCAGCTTATCGGAACACCTAGGGGGGCTCAGAGTTTACAATGAGCAGTACTTC.

A word on this clonotype: A much larger clone differs by one base, so this may be a read error. The chain employs TRBV11-2 and TRBJ2-5; possible D gene TRBD1, 6 bases. Germline CDR1 reads SGHAT; CDR2 reads FQNNGV. The CDR3 runs 13 residues. V lost 5 bases, J lost 5 bases, and 12 bases lay in between. Written as DNA, the CDR3 is TGTGCCAGCAGCCGCACAGGGTGGGAGACCCAGTACTTC. Translating gives CASSRTGWETQYF. Combining the CDR3 with reference TRBV11-2 and TRBJ2-5 gives the whole variable domain EAGVAQSPRYKIIEKRQSVAFWCNPISGHATLYWYQQILGQGPKLLIQFQNNGVVDDSQLPKDRFSAERLKGVDSTLKIQPAKLEDSAVYLCASSRTGWETQYFGPGTRLLVL.

This chain links TRBV7-9 with TRBJ2-4; D is undetermined. With the DNA end fitting TRBJ2-5 better, the J assignment may be wrong. Germline CDR1 and CDR2: SEHNR and FQNEAQ (reference sequence). This CDR3 spans 13 amino acids. The CDR3 nucleotides read TGTGCCAGCAGAGACGGTAACCAAGAGACCCAGTACTTC. Protein product: CASRDGNQETQYF.

The rearrangement joins TRBV9 to TRBJ1-4, with D tentatively TRBD1 (6 bases). This CDR3 spans 17 amino acids. Germline CDR1 reads SGDLS; CDR2 reads YYNGEE. V was clipped by 0 bases and J by 2 bases, with 14 bases between them. The CDR3 reads CASSVATGPSTNEKLFF. CDR3 DNA: TGTGCCAGCAGCGTAGCTACAGGGCCGTCGACTAATGAAAAACTGTTTTTT.

With respect to this clonotype: This sequence may be a read error, since a much larger clone differs from it by one base. This rearrangement joins TRBV5-1 to TRBJ2-3; D unclear. Germline V lookup: CDR1 SGHRS, CDR2 YFSETQ. This CDR3 has 14 amino acids. Written as DNA, the CDR3 is TGCGCCGGCAGAATTCTTCAGTTCACAGATACGCAGTATTTT. This gives the protein CAGRILQFTDTQYF. The full variable domain, its missing parts supplied by reference TRBV5-1 and TRBJ2-3, is KAGVTQTPRYLIKTRGQQVTLSCSPISGHRSVSWYQQTPGQGLQFLFEYFSETQRNKGNFPGRFSGRQFSNSRSEMNVSTLELGDSALYLCAGRILQFTDTQYFGPGTRLTVL.

This clonotype showed up many times. The CDR3 here is CASSYRDRYTGELFF. The CDR3 bases are TGTGCCAGCAGTTACCGGGACAGATACACCGGGGAGCTGTTTTTT. J is TRBJ2-2 and V is TRBV6-5, with TRBD1 identical over 7 bases. Trimming took 2 bases from V and 3 from J; bases not matched to a gene: 3. CDR1 is MNHEY and CDR2 is SVGAGI in the germline V gene. CDR3 length equals 15 residues.

Notes on this clonotype: Just one base apart from a much larger clone, this may be a read error. This rearrangement joins TRBV5-1 to TRBJ2-7, with D possibly matching TRBD1 (6 bases). From germline, CDR1 is SGHRS and CDR2 YFSETQ. The CDR3 runs to 13 residues. V lost 6 bases and J lost 0, with 10 bases in between. The CDR3 is CASKPGASYEQYF. The CDR3 bases are TGCGCCAGCAAGCCAGGGGCCTCCTACGAGCAGTACTTC. Combining the CDR3 with reference TRBV5-1 and TRBJ2-7 gives the whole variable domain KAGVTQTPRYLIKTRGQQVTLSCSPISGHRSVSWYQQTPGQGLQFLFEYFSETQRNKGNFPGRFSGRQFSNSRSEMNVSTLELGDSALYLCASKPGASYEQYFGPGTRLTVT.

The chain combines TRBV15 with TRBJ1-2, with D hard to call. CDR1 and CDR2 (germline): LNHNV, YYDKDF (reference sequence). CDR3 length: 15 residues. With 5 bases removed from V and 4 bases from J, the gap between germline ends came to 17 bases. Here the CDR3 reads CATSGLHGMGYGYTF. CDR3 coding DNA: TGTGCCACCAGCGGTCTACATGGTATGGGCTATGGCTACACCTTC.

There are many counts of this clonotype. J is TRBJ1-6 and V is TRBV20-1, with D maybe TRBD1 (5 bases). Germline CDR1 reads DFQATT; CDR2 reads SNEGSKA (reference sequence). This CDR3 contains 17 residues. The V end was cut by 1 base, the J end by 0 bases, with 13 bases between. CDR3 coding DNA: TGCAGTGCTAGAGGAGTTGGGACGTCCTCCTATAATTCACCCCTCCACTTT. Protein product: CSARGVGTSSYNSPLHF.

The V call is TRBV5-8, the J call TRBJ1-5; the D gene is possibly TRBD1 (5 bases). Germline CDR1 SGHTS, CDR2 YDEGEE. Trimming took off 10 bases at V and 0 bases at J, with 20 bases between the two ends. CDR3 size: 16 residues. DNA of the CDR3: TGTGCCGCCAGCAGCGGGGCACCGTTTAGCAATCAGCCCCAGCATTTT. It encodes CAASSGAPFSNQPQHF.

The chain is built from TRBV6-2 or TRBV6-3 and TRBJ2-5, with 7 nucleotides matching TRBD2. This CDR3 region has 14 residues. Germline lookup yields CDR1 MNHEY and CDR2 SVGEGT. V shed 2 bases and J 1 base; nucleotides not matched to a gene: 1. In DNA, the CDR3 is TGTGCCAGCAGTTACACTAGCGCCCAAGAGACCCAGTACTTC. Translation gives CASSYTSAQETQYF.

This clonotype turned up a few times. The chain employs TRBV2 and TRBJ2-1; D is perhaps TRBD2 (5 bases). V gave up 1 base and J gave up 10 bases, with 11 bases separating them. The CDR3 is 13 amino acids. The V gene's germline CDR1 is SNHLY and CDR2 FYNNEI. The CDR3 loop is CASSEGRQLEQFF. The CDR3 DNA reads TGTGCCAGCAGTGAAGGGAGGCAACTGGAGCAGTTCTTC.

The rearrangement links TRBV12-3 or TRBV12-4 to TRBJ1-2, with D perhaps TRBD1 (5 bases). V lost 6 bases to trimming and J lost 4 bases, with 9 bases between them. CDR3 length: 12 residues. For the CDR3, the DNA is TGTGCCAGCAGAGGGGTGACCTATGGCTACACCTTC. It translates to CASRGVTYGYTF.

This clonotype was detected only a few times. V and J are TRBV7-3 and TRBJ1-2; D gene unclear. Trimming pared 0 bases from V and 6 bases from J, leaving 8 bases between. CDR3 size: 13 residues. CDR1 and CDR2 (germline): SGHTA, FQGTGA. CDR3: CASSLTSGNGYTF. DNA of the CDR3: TGTGCCAGCAGCTTAACGTCGGGCAATGGCTACACCTTC.

As DNA, the CDR3 is TGTGCCAGCAGCTTCGAGGGGGGCCTGGGGAAACTGTTTTTT. It codes for CASSFEGGLGKLFF. V gene TRBV7-2 combines with J gene TRBJ1-4; weak D call: TRBD1 (6 bases). V lost 3 bases, J lost 11 bases, and 16 bases lay in between. The CDR3 spans 14 residues. Germline CDR1 and CDR2: SGHTA and FQGNSA.

This clonotype was detected ten times or more. The chain uses TRBV24-1 and TRBJ2-1; 10 positions match TRBD2. The CDR3 loop spans 16 amino acids. CDR1 and CDR2 from the germline V gene are KGHDR and SFDVKD. The V and J ends lost 4 bases and 3 bases, in that order; junction bases with no gene match: 5. The CDR3 DNA is TGTGCCACCAGTGAACCGGGACTAGCGCACTACAATGAGCAGTTCTTC. This encodes CATSEPGLAHYNEQFF.

The chain couples TRBV5-1 to TRBJ2-1, with 9 nucleotides matching TRBD2. V shed 4 bases and J 5 bases; nucleotides not matched to a gene: 4. Per the germline V gene, CDR1 is SGHRS and CDR2 is YFSETQ. The CDR3 runs 14 residues. The CDR3 loop reads CASSGASGDNEQFF. The DNA for the CDR3 is TGCGCCAGCAGCGGGGCTAGCGGGGACAATGAGCAGTTCTTC.

This clonotype was seen at least ten times. The chain links TRBV6-4 to TRBJ2-5; D is undetermined. CDR1 MRHNA and CDR2 SNTAGT come from the germline V gene. The V gene lost 8 bases and the J gene lost 3 bases, with 13 bases spanning the gap. The CDR3 length is 13 residues. Here the CDR3 DNA reads TGTGCCAGCGGAGTCCGGCCCAAAGAGACCCAGTACTTC. Translation: CASGVRPKETQYF.

This clonotype has only a few counts. This sequence joins TRBV20-1 and TRBJ1-5; no reliable D call. This CDR3 has 17 amino acids. CDR1 and CDR2 (germline): DFQATT, SNEGSKA (reference sequence). The V and J ends lost 0 bases and 4 bases respectively, with 19 bases between them. The CDR3 loop is CSARDQRAIPGNQPQHF. The CDR3 DNA reads TGCAGTGCTAGAGATCAAAGGGCTATACCTGGGAATCAGCCCCAGCATTTT.

This clonotype appeared once. J is TRBJ2-1 and V is TRBV4-3, with a tentative D call TRBD2 (6 bases). Germline CDR1 and CDR2: LGHNA and YSLEER. The V and J ends lost 4 bases and 0 bases respectively, with 10 bases between them. The CDR3 totals 15 residues. The CDR3 reads CASSLQRVSYNEQFF. The CDR3 region has the DNA TGCGCCAGCAGCCTTCAGCGGGTCTCCTACAATGAGCAGTTCTTC.

This clonotype appeared a few times. A junction end diverges from the germline sequence, so it may reflect a read error. The chain employs TRBV6-2 or TRBV6-3 and TRBJ2-7; D is undetermined. CDR1 MNHEY and CDR2 SVGEGT come from the germline V gene. The CDR3 runs to 14 residues. DNA of the CDR3: TGTACCAGCAGTTACTCGGGCAAGACCTACGAGCAGTACTTC. It specifies CTSSYSGKTYEQYF.

The chain links TRBV5-4 to TRBJ1-2, with TRBD1 matching 8 bases. The V and J ends lost 4 bases and 0 bases, in that order; junction bases with no gene match: 8. Looked up from germline, CDR1 is SGHNT and CDR2 is YYREEE (reference sequence). The CDR3 has 16 amino acids. CDR3 DNA sequence: TGTGCCAGCAGCACCCGGGACAGGAGAGCTAACTATGGCTACACCTTC. Amino acids: CASSTRDRRANYGYTF.

There are many counts of this clonotype. This chain links TRBV27 with TRBJ1-5; no definite D call. CDR1 MNHEY and CDR2 SMNVEV come from the germline V gene (reference sequence). This CDR3 has 14 residues. V shed 2 bases and J shed 3 bases, with 8 bases lying between them. CDR3 region: CASSLQANNQPQHF. The CDR3 coding sequence is TGTGCCAGCAGTTTACAGGCCAACAATCAGCCCCAGCATTTT.

The sample holds many counts of this clonotype. The rearrangement joins TRBV6-5 to TRBJ1-1; TRBD1 might be the D (5 bases). The length of the CDR3 is 13 residues. Germline CDR1 MNHEY, CDR2 SVGAGI. Trimming left V 5 bases short and J 4 bases short, with 11 bases between. CDR3 residues: CASSDRRGTEAFF. CDR3 nucleotides: TGTGCCAGCAGTGATCGGAGGGGCACTGAAGCTTTCTTT.

As to this clonotype: One end of the junction varies from germline; a read error may be responsible. The gene calls are TRBV10-3 and TRBJ1-1; weak D call: TRBD1 (5 bases). CDR3 length: 14 residues. In germline, CDR1 is ENHRY, CDR2 SYGVKD. The CDR3 is CAITEQVTGTEAFF. The CDR3 DNA reads TGCGCCATCACCGAACAGGTGACGGGGACTGAAGCTTTCTTT.

Concerning this clonotype itself: Relative to the germline gene, one junction end is altered; a read error may explain this. The chain is built from TRBV25-1 and TRBJ1-4; 9 bases are shared with TRBD1. The CDR3 spans 16 residues. Germline V gives CDR1 MGHDK, CDR2 SYGVNS. CDR3 sequence reads: CTSSDPGQGGGEKLFF. In DNA form, the CDR3 reads TGTACCAGCAGTGATCCGGGACAGGGAGGGGGTGAAAAACTGTTTTTT.